What follows are 4 T cell receptor beta chains derived from one specimen sequenced in a study of T cell repertoires in cytomegalovirus infection. TCRdb re-derived calls from the reads in MiXCR, one entry per CDR3 protein. The sample lists hundreds of thousands of distinct CDR3 sequences; 20% to 25% were seen once. The sequenced material came from CD8+ T cells from PBMCs. Receptors originate from a human donor in good health (CMV status not recorded). Some clones in this sample may be carry-over from other donors' samples.

The chain joins TRBV24-1 to TRBJ2-1; D possibly uses TRBD1 or TRBD2 (5 bases each). Trimming pared 9 bases from V and 4 bases from J, leaving 9 bases between. Looked up from germline, CDR1 is KGHDR and CDR2 is SFDVKD. The CDR3 has 12 residues. The CDR3 DNA follows: TGTGCCACCGAGGGACGGTACAATGAGCAGTTCTTC. This encodes CATEGRYNEQFF.

V usage is TRBV6-2 or TRBV6-3 and J usage is TRBJ2-5; D uncertain. The germline V gene encodes CDR1 MNHEY and CDR2 SVGEGT. This CDR3 is 14 amino acids long. V dropped 3 bases and J dropped 0 bases, with 8 bases sitting between them. This CDR3 is CASSYWQNQETQYF. The CDR3 DNA sequence: TGTGCCAGCAGTTATTGGCAGAACCAAGAGACCCAGTACTTC.

As for this clonotype: A much larger clone is a single base away; this may be a read error. The CDR3 loop reads CASSQGVDWVTEAFF. The CDR3 DNA follows: TGTGCCAGCAGCCAAGGGGTCGATTGGGTCACTGAAGCTTTCTTT. V usage is TRBV4-1 and J usage is TRBJ1-1; a weak D match, TRBD1 (5 bases). In germline, CDR1 is MGHRA, CDR2 YSYEKL. The CDR3 spans 15 residues.

The chain carries TRBV28 and TRBJ2-3; TRBD1 aligns across 7 bases. Germline V gives CDR1 MDHEN, CDR2 SYDVKM. V was clipped by 5 bases and J by 2 bases; unmatched bases: 4. The CDR3 covers 14 residues. CDR3 nucleotide sequence: TGTGCCAGCAGTCCCGAGGGGGCCACAGATACGCAGTATTTT. Amino acid sequence: CASSPEGATDTQYF.